The 27 T cell receptor beta chains listed next were all sequenced from one sample in a study of blood T cell repertoires in COVID-19. Only in-frame clones appear in the TCRdb table, and some are missing; sequencing was by immunoSEQ multiplex PCR. This table has about 78,000 clones, 90% appearing once. What was sequenced was peripheral blood. The receptors originated from a woman of 80 years or more with acute or convalescent COVID-19.

The chain carries TRBV2 and TRBJ1-2, with D possibly TRBD1 on 5 matching bases. Trimming left V 6 bases short and J 5 bases short, with 7 bases between. Germline lookup yields CDR1 SNHLY and CDR2 FYNNEI. CDR3 length: 11 amino acids. The CDR3, as DNA: TGTGCCAGCAGCCAGGGATATGGCTACACCTTC. Translated, it gives CASSQGYGYTF. The variable domain in full, with the rest retrieved from reference TRBV2 and TRBJ1-2, is EPEVTQTPSHQVTQMGQEVILRCVPISNHLYFYWYRQILGQKVEFLVSFYNNEISEKSEIFDDQFSVERPDGSNFTLKIRSTKLEDSAMYFCASSQGYGYTFGSGTRLTVV.

This chain uses TRBV28 with TRBJ1-1; a possible D gene is TRBD1 (5 bases). This CDR3 is 16 amino acids long. The germline V gene encodes CDR1 MDHEN and CDR2 SYDVKM. V was trimmed by 7 bases and J by 1 base, leaving 19 bases between them. The CDR3 reads CASTLYPTAPNTEAFF. CDR3 DNA sequence: TGTGCCAGCACCCTTTACCCGACAGCTCCGAACACTGAAGCTTTCTTT.

This clone was detected once. The chain employs TRBV19 and TRBJ2-7, with D maybe TRBD1 (6 bases). V was clipped by 6 bases and J by 6 bases, with 21 bases between them. The CDR3 has 15 amino acids. The germline V gene has CDR1 LNHDA and CDR2 SQIVND (reference sequence). The CDR3: CASRTGRDQIAEQYF. CDR3 coding DNA: TGTGCCAGTAGGACAGGACGAGACCAGATCGCCGAGCAGTACTTC.

This clone was found once. The chain employs TRBV7-2 and TRBJ2-5; 8 nucleotides agree with TRBD2. J lost 2 bases, V lost 0 bases, and 5 bases had no gene match. CDR3 length: 16 amino acids. Per the germline V gene, CDR1 is SGHTA and CDR2 is FQGNSA. The CDR3 nucleotides are TGTGCCAGCAGCTTAGCGGCGGGGGGAGGGCAAGAGACCCAGTACTTC. The encoded protein is CASSLAAGGGQETQYF.

This rearrangement joins TRBV6-5 to TRBJ1-3; D ambiguous. The CDR3 totals 16 residues. V was shortened by 0 bases and J by 0 bases, with 9 bases between the two germline ends. CDR1 and CDR2 from the germline V gene are MNHEY and SVGAGI. In DNA form, the CDR3 reads TGTGCCAGCAGTTACTCGAACAGCCACTCTGGAAACACCATATATTTT. As protein: CASSYSNSHSGNTIYF.

The gene calls are TRBV7-9 and TRBJ2-3; perhaps TRBD1 as D (6 bases). V lost 0 bases, J lost 2 bases, and 9 bases lay in between. Germline CDR1 and CDR2: SEHNR and FQNEAQ (reference sequence). The length of the CDR3 is 15 residues. This CDR3 is CASSLAGQYTDTQYF. In DNA form, the CDR3 reads TGTGCCAGCAGCTTAGCTGGACAGTACACAGATACGCAGTATTTT.

The chain combines TRBV5-4 with TRBJ1-1, with D possibly being TRBD1 (6 bases). Germline V gene data show CDR1 as SGHNT and CDR2 as YYREEE (reference sequence). CDR3 length: 15 amino acids. Trimming took off 3 bases at V and 2 bases at J, with 14 bases between the two ends. CDR3: CASSSTRQDNTEAFF. The DNA of the CDR3 is TGTGCCAGCAGCTCAACCCGACAGGACAACACTGAAGCTTTCTTT.

The rearrangement joins TRBV9 to TRBJ2-7; TRBD1 matches at 8 bases. The CDR3 extends over 13 amino acids. From germline, CDR1 is SGDLS and CDR2 YYNGEE. The V segment lost 8 bases and the J segment 1 base; nucleotides outside the gene matches: 5. The CDR3 DNA is TGTGCCAGGGGGACAGGCAATTCCTACGAGCAGTACTTC. Encoded protein: CARGTGNSYEQYF.

V and J are TRBV18 and TRBJ2-1; TRBD1 is a possible D gene (5 bases). CDR1 is KGHSH, CDR2 LQKENI, per germline. V lost 3 bases to trimming and J lost 5 bases, with 11 bases between them. The CDR3 has 14 residues. The CDR3 spells CASSPRVSDNEQFF. CDR3 nucleotide sequence: TGTGCCAGCTCACCCAGGGTTTCCGACAATGAGCAGTTCTTC.

This chain connects TRBV5-1 to TRBJ2-7, with D maybe TRBD1 (5 bases). Trimming took 4 bases from V and 2 from J, leaving 10 bases between them. Looked up from germline, CDR1 is SGHRS and CDR2 is YFSETQ. The CDR3 is made up of 13 amino acids. As DNA, the CDR3 is TGCGCCAGCAGCCCCCAGGGTCCCTACGAGCAGTACTTC. It encodes CASSPQGPYEQYF.

The chain couples TRBV7-2 to TRBJ2-5, with 9 nucleotides matching TRBD1. CDR1 SGHTA and CDR2 FQGNSA come from the germline V gene. The CDR3 runs 14 residues. With V trimmed by 0 bases and J by 13 bases, 9 bases remained unmatched. The CDR3 bases are TGTGCCAGCAGCTTAGCGGGACAGGGCACGGGGTTGTACTTC. Protein: CASSLAGQGTGLYF.

The gene calls are TRBV7-9 and TRBJ1-1, with a tentative D call TRBD1 (6 bases). V was pared by 4 bases and J by 4 bases, with 10 bases between. Germline V gene data show CDR1 as SEHNR and CDR2 as FQNEAQ (reference sequence). The CDR3 runs to 13 residues. The DNA for the CDR3 is TGTGCCAGCAGCTGGGGGCAGGGCACTGAAGCTTTCTTT. Encoded protein: CASSWGQGTEAFF.

The rearrangement links TRBV5-1 to TRBJ2-7; 7 nucleotides agree with TRBD1. The CDR3 contains 13 residues. Losses at the gene ends were 4 bases for V and 3 bases for J; bases not matched to a gene: 4. CDR1 is SGHRS, CDR2 YFSETQ, per germline. The DNA for the CDR3 is TGCGCCAGCAGCCCAGGGACAGTCTACGAGCAGTACTTC. Translated: CASSPGTVYEQYF.

V and J are TRBV5-1 and TRBJ2-5, with 10 bases identical to TRBD2. With 1 base clipped from V and 1 base from J, the junction kept 4 bases outside the gene matches. Germline lookup yields CDR1 SGHRS and CDR2 YFSETQ. The CDR3 is 16 residues long. The CDR3 is CASSLSPSGSQETQYF. The CDR3 DNA sequence: TGCGCCAGCAGCTTGTCGCCTAGCGGGAGCCAAGAGACCCAGTACTTC.

The V and J genes are TRBV7-9 and TRBJ2-1; 7 bases fit TRBD2. The CDR3 runs 16 residues. Germline V gene data show CDR1 as SEHNR and CDR2 as FQNEAQ (reference sequence). Germline trimming cut 0 bases from V and 6 bases from J; bases unmatched to any gene: 8. CDR3 DNA sequence: TGTGCCAGCAGCTTAGCATTGCGGGAGAAGGGCAATGAGCAGTTCTTC. Translated, it gives CASSLALREKGNEQFF.

The rearrangement links TRBV5-4 to TRBJ1-2; perhaps TRBD1 as D (5 bases). Trimming pared 5 bases from V and 2 bases from J, leaving 16 bases between. Germline V gives CDR1 SGHNT, CDR2 YYREEE (reference sequence). This CDR3 has 15 residues. CDR3 nucleotides: TGTGCCAGCAGGTGGGGGGGAGGGTCCAACTATGGCTACACCTTC. It translates to CASRWGGGSNYGYTF.

A word on this clone: Additional DNA sequences in this sample encode the identical CDR3. The chain joins TRBV5-4 to TRBJ2-1; the match to TRBD1 covers 8 bases. V shed 4 bases, J shed 4 bases, and the junction held 7 bases outside the gene matches. From germline, CDR1 is SGHNT and CDR2 YYREEE (reference sequence). This CDR3 has 15 amino acids. Here the CDR3 reads CASSTPGQAYNEQFF. The CDR3 DNA reads TGTGCCAGCAGCACTCCGGGACAGGCGTACAATGAGCAGTTCTTC.

V usage is TRBV7-9 and J usage is TRBJ1-2; D might be TRBD1 (6 bases). V gave up 1 base and J gave up 7 bases, with 10 bases separating them. The CDR3 length is 13 residues. Germline lookup yields CDR1 SEHNR and CDR2 FQNEAQ (reference sequence). The CDR3 DNA sequence: TGTGCCAGCAGCTTAGAGGCAGGGGCTGGCTACACCTTC. It encodes CASSLEAGAGYTF.

This rearrangement joins TRBV4-3 to TRBJ2-1; 11 bases align to TRBD1. The V and J ends lost 4 bases and 6 bases, in that order; junction bases with no gene match: 5. The CDR3 length is 15 residues. Germline loops: CDR1 LGHNA, CDR2 YSLEER. CDR3 coding DNA: TGCGCCAGCAGCCTGGCCGGGACAGGGGGCAATGAGCAGTTCTTC. It specifies CASSLAGTGGNEQFF.

V is TRBV7-8 and J is TRBJ1-5, with 8 bases lining up with TRBD1. V lost 5 bases and J lost 6; bases outside the gene matches: 9. Germline V CDR1 and CDR2: SGHVS, FQNEAQ. This CDR3 comprises 15 residues. CDR3 in DNA: TGTGCCAGCAGCCGAGGCAGGGGGCGCGTTCAGCCCCAGCATTTT. As protein: CASSRGRGRVQPQHF.

The gene calls are TRBV3-1 (or the pseudogene TRBV3-2) and TRBJ2-7, with 7 bases that match TRBD1. V lost 4 bases and J lost 3; bases outside the gene matches: 12. This CDR3 is 16 amino acids long. Germline CDR1 is LGHDT and CDR2 is YNNKEL (reference sequence). The chain's CDR3 is CASSRGGQLSGYEQYF. CDR3 bases: TGTGCCAGCAGCCGTGGGGGACAGTTGAGTGGCTACGAGCAGTACTTC.

The chain couples TRBV28 to TRBJ1-2, with 9 bases fitting TRBD1. V trimming: 2 bases; J trimming: 5 bases; junction bases outside the gene matches: 6. Germline CDR1 reads MDHEN; CDR2 reads SYDVKM. The CDR3 length is 15 residues. The CDR3 loop reads CASSLSGGTGYGYTF. The CDR3 nucleotides read TGTGCCAGCAGTTTAAGTGGAGGGACAGGGTATGGCTACACCTTC.

This clone was detected only a few times. The J gene is TRBJ2-2, the V gene TRBV23-1, with 9 bases matching TRBD1. TRBV23-1 is classed as an ORF, of uncertain function. The CDR3 consists of 15 residues. V lost 2 bases, J lost 6 bases, and 4 bases stayed unmatched. CDR3 in amino acids: CASSQPTGGAGELFF. Written as DNA, the CDR3 is TGCGCCAGCAGTCAACCGACAGGGGGGGCCGGGGAGCTGTTTTTT.

The chain couples TRBV7-9 to TRBJ2-3; D is uncertain. Germline V gene lookup returns CDR1 SEHNR and CDR2 FQNEAQ (reference sequence). The CDR3 sequence is 15 residues long. The germline V and J ends were trimmed by 5 bases and 0 bases, with 12 bases remaining between them. CDR3 protein: CASSRGGTSTDTQYF. The CDR3 bases are TGTGCCAGCAGCCGCGGCGGAACTAGCACAGATACGCAGTATTTT.

The V gene is TRBV6-1, the J gene TRBJ1-2; the D gene is possibly TRBD1 (6 bases). Trimming pared 3 bases from V and 4 bases from J, leaving 12 bases between. The CDR3 is 14 residues long. Germline V CDR1 and CDR2: MNHNS, SASEGT. DNA for the CDR3: TGTGCCAGCAGTGAGGTGGCAGGGGCCTATGGCTACACCTTC. This sequence encodes CASSEVAGAYGYTF.

The V call is TRBV2, the J call TRBJ2-2, with 11 bases matching TRBD1. This CDR3 has 14 residues. Trimming removed 9 bases from V and 5 bases from J; junction bases left unmatched: 5. Germline V gene data show CDR1 as SNHLY and CDR2 as FYNNEI. CDR3 in DNA: TGTGCCAGTTGGACAGGGGGCAGTACCGGGGAGCTGTTTTTT. Its translation is CASWTGGSTGELFF.

The chain uses TRBV11-2 and TRBJ1-2; D uncertain. The CDR3 totals 14 residues. CDR1 is SGHAT and CDR2 is FQNNGV in the germline V gene. The ends were cut back, 4 bases at V and 7 bases at J, with 16 bases in the middle. CDR3 amino acids: CASSSGSEGGGYTF. CDR3 DNA sequence: TGTGCCAGCAGCTCCGGCAGTGAGGGAGGTGGCTACACCTTC.